Reported below is one T cell receptor (beta chain). Generated by immunoSEQ multiplex PCR, the TCRdb table keeps only in-frame clones and is missing some. The sample consists of hundreds of thousands of clones, 85% to 90% of them appearing once. With V trimmed by 5 bases and J by 5 bases, 4 bases remained unmatched. Germline V gives CDR1 SGHVT, CDR2 SQSDAQ. The CDR3 runs 15 residues. This entry is derived from a study of shared T cell receptors in the human thymus. This sample was also put to use in a study of human thymus T cells. That paper states: Corrective cardiac surgery supplied the resected thymus tissue. Related studies found that unrelated individuals share highly overlapping thymic repertoires.

The rearrangement uses TRBV7-4 and TRBJ1-5; TRBD1 agrees at 12 bases. The TCR was taken from a boy under two years old with a congenital heart defect. What was sequenced was thymocytes. The CDR3 DNA reads TGTGCCAGCAGCCCGGGACAGGGGGCATATCAGCCCCAGCATTTT. This sequence encodes CASSPGQGAYQPQHF.